This T cell receptor (beta chain) was sequenced during a study of T cell changes during pregnancy in multiple sclerosis. CDR3 length: 15 amino acids. CDR1 is MDHEN and CDR2 is SYDVKM in the germline V gene. Trimming cost V 6 bases and J 2 bases; bases outside gene matches: 9. Profiled with immunoSEQ multiplex PCR; TCRdb holds only in-frame clones, not every one. The data show approximately 70,000 clones, with 92% seen just once and 1.1% to 1.5% held by the top ten. This chain connects TRBV28 to TRBJ2-7; TRBD1 agrees at 8 bases. The starting material was peripheral blood, obtained in the second trimester of pregnancy. The sequence was obtained from a female donor in good health, enrolled as a control in a pregnancy study. The CDR3 DNA follows: TGTGCCAGCAGCACCTCGTGGGACAGGACCTACGAGCAGTACTTC. Protein: CASSTSWDRTYEQYF.